A single count supports the clone carrying this TCR beta chain. The antigen remains unidentified. This entry comes from a study of shared clonotypes between healthy human individuals. Study findings and constraints: Unshared clonotypes carried lower generation probabilities than those common to all four donors.

Germline CDR1 MNHEY, CDR2 SVGAGI. Trimming at V came to 6 bases and at J to 8 bases, leaving 9 bases not matched to a gene. The CDR3 is 14 amino acids. The assay was immunoSEQ multiplex PCR, and TCRdb's table has in-frame clones only and misses some. The table includes approximately 2.5 million clones, 85% to 95% detected once. This chain joins TRBV6-5 and TRBJ2-1; 8 bases are a match to TRBD1. Sample: naive CD4+ T cells sorted from blood. Subset indicated: CD45RA+ positively selected. This clonotype was obtained from a man aged 18-30 years in good health. The CDR3 coding sequence is TGTGCCAGCAGACTCAGGGGGCAGGGCGATGAGCAGTTCTTC. It codes for CASRLRGQGDEQFF.